The subject of this entry is one T cell receptor (beta chain). This record belongs to a study of blood T cell repertoires in COVID-19. The CDR3 has 16 residues. V was clipped by 4 bases and J by 3 bases; unmatched bases: 12. Per germline, CDR1 SEHNR and CDR2 FQNEAQ (reference sequence). Per the study methods: Counts of nucleated cells, estimated from reference gene primer amplification, were obtained. Data came from immunoSEQ multiplex PCR; TCRdb stores just in-frame clones and leaves some out. The V and J calls and clone size come from that table; D and trimming were worked out from the DNA. This repertoire shows fewer than 200,000 clones, around 85% found once; its top ten account for around 9.5%.

The V and J genes are TRBV7-9 and TRBJ2-7; 7 positions agree with TRBD1. Sequenced: peripheral blood. This sequence originates from an elderly woman with acute or convalescent COVID-19. The CDR3 region has the DNA TGTGCCAGCAGCTCCGCCGAGGGGGCGGTTAACTACGAGCAGTACTTC. Encoded protein: CASSSAEGAVNYEQYF.